Each of the 5 T cell receptor beta chains below was sequenced from the same sample in a study of OX40 agonist ivuxolimab in advanced cancers. Here immunoSEQ multiplex PCR was the method, and the copy in TCRdb shows in-frame clones only, minus some. The sample includes 15,000 to 25,000 clones, over 70% of them seen just once. The specimen comprised CD4+ or CD8+ T cells sorted from blood, sampled in a trial of the OX40 agonist ivuxolimab. These receptors originate from an adult with an advanced solid tumor such as melanoma, head and neck, liver or kidney cancer.

The chain is built from TRBV5-5 and TRBJ2-1; TRBD2 might be the D (5 bases). The germline gives CDR1 SGHKS, CDR2 YYEKEE (reference sequence). CDR3 length equals 14 residues. V was pared by 2 bases and J by 5 bases, with 11 bases between. The DNA of the CDR3 is TGTGCCAGCAGCTTTGCGCCGGGGAACAATGAGCAGTTCTTC. The encoded protein is CASSFAPGNNEQFF.

The chain has TRBV6-1 and TRBJ1-2, with D perhaps TRBD1 (5 bases). Germline loops: CDR1 MNHNS, CDR2 SASEGT. V lost 6 bases to trimming and J lost 5 bases, with 16 bases between them. The CDR3 covers 14 residues. CDR3 region: CASSPQGGKYGYTF. As DNA, the CDR3 is TGTGCCAGCAGCCCCCAGGGAGGGAAGTATGGCTACACCTTC.

This chain uses TRBV2 with TRBJ1-2; maybe TRBD1 (5 bases). The V and J ends lost 2 bases and 2 bases respectively, with 12 bases between them. The CDR3 totals 15 residues. Germline-derived CDR1 and CDR2 are SNHLY and FYNNEI. CDR3 coding DNA: TGTGCCAGCAGTGAACTTGGGGCCCCCAACTATGGCTACACCTTC. Amino acids: CASSELGAPNYGYTF. The full variable domain, rest sourced from reference TRBV2 and TRBJ1-2, is EPEVTQTPSHQVTQMGQEVILRCVPISNHLYFYWYRQILGQKVEFLVSFYNNEISEKSEIFDDQFSVERPDGSNFTLKIRSTKLEDSAMYFCASSELGAPNYGYTFGSGTRLTVV.

The chain carries TRBV7-9 and TRBJ2-1; D remains ambiguous. The germline V gene has CDR1 SEHNR and CDR2 FQNEAQ (reference sequence). Trimming left V 5 bases short and J 8 bases short, with 13 bases between. The CDR3 is 13 amino acids. CDR3 loop: CASSNVGLDEQFF. The CDR3, as DNA: TGTGCCAGCAGCAATGTGGGTCTAGATGAGCAGTTCTTC.

J is TRBJ1-4 and V is TRBV9; the D gene is possibly TRBD1 (5 bases). Germline V gene sequence: CDR1 SGDLS, CDR2 YYNGEE. This CDR3 contains 15 residues. The V and J ends lost 4 bases and 8 bases respectively, with 18 bases between them. The CDR3, as DNA: TGTGCCAGCAGCCCCCGTGGGGCGGCTGTCGAAAAACTGTTTTTT. Its protein is CASSPRGAAVEKLFF.